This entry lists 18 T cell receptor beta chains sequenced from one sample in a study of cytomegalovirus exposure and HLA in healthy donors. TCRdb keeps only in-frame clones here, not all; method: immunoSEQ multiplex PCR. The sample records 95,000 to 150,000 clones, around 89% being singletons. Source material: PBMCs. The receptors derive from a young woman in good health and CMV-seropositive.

The CDR3 DNA reads as TGTGCCAGCAGTGCCCCAGGGGGGAACACTGAAGCTTTCTTT. It codes for CASSAPGGNTEAFF. V gene TRBV25-1 combines with J gene TRBJ1-1, with TRBD1 identical over 7 bases. CDR3 length: 14 amino acids. The germline V gene has CDR1 MGHDK and CDR2 SYGVNS. V shed 4 bases, J shed 1 base, and the junction held 3 bases outside the gene matches.

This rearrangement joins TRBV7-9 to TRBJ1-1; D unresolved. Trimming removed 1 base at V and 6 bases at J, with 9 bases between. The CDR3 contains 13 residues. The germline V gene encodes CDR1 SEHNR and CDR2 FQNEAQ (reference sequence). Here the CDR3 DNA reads TGTGCCAGCAGCTTAGGACAACCCGCTGAAGCTTTCTTT. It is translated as CASSLGQPAEAFF.

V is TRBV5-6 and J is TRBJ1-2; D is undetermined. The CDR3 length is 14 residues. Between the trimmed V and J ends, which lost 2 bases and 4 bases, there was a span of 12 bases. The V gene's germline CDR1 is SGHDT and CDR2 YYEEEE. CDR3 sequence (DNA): TGTGCCAGCAGCTTTATGGTATCTAGCTATGGCTACACCTTC. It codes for CASSFMVSSYGYTF.

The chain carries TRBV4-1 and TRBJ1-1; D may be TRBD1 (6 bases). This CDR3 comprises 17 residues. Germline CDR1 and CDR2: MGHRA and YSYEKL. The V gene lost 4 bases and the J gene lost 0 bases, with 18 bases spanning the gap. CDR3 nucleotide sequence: TGCGCCAGCAGCCGACAATACCTGGACAGACTGAACACTGAAGCTTTCTTT. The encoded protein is CASSRQYLDRLNTEAFF.

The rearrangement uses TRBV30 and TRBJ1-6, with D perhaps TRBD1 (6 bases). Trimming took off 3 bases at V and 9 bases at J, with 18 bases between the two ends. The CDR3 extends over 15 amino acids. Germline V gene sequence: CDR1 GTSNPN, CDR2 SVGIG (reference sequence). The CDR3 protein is CAWSSAGTPFSPLHF. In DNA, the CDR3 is TGTGCCTGGAGCTCTGCAGGGACACCCTTTTCACCCCTCCACTTT.

CDR3 coding DNA: TGTGCCAGCAGCATGGGGACAGTCTCTGGAAACACCATATATTTT. Its protein product is CASSMGTVSGNTIYF. V usage is TRBV5-6 and J usage is TRBJ1-3, with 7 bases matching TRBD1. Trimming removed 4 bases from V and 0 bases from J; junction bases left unmatched: 4. Germline V gives CDR1 SGHDT, CDR2 YYEEEE. This CDR3 region has 15 residues.

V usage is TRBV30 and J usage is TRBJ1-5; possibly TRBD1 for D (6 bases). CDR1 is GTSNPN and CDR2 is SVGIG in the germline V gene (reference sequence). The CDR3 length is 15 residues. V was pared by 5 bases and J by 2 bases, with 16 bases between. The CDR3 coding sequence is TGTGCCTGGCGGACAGAAAGTGATTGCAATCAGCCCCAGCATTTT. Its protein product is CAWRTESDCNQPQHF.

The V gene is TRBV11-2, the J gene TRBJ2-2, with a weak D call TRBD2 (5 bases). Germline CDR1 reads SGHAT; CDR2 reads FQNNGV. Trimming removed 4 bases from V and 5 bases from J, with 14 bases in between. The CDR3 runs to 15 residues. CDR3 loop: CASSSRPGLTGELFF. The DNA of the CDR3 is TGTGCCAGCAGCTCCCGACCGGGATTGACCGGGGAGCTGTTTTTT. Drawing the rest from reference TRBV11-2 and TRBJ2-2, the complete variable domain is EAGVAQSPRYKIIEKRQSVAFWCNPISGHATLYWYQQILGQGPKLLIQFQNNGVVDDSQLPKDRFSAERLKGVDSTLKIQPAKLEDSAVYLCASSSRPGLTGELFFGEGSRLTVL.

CDR3 DNA: TGCAGCGCTAGCGGACAAGAGACCCAGTACTTC. Its protein is CSASGQETQYF. The chain uses TRBV29-1 and TRBJ2-5, with 7 bases lining up with TRBD2. The J segment lost 2 bases and the V segment lost 7 bases, leaving 1 base of the junction unmatched. CDR1 and CDR2 (germline): SQVTM, ANQGSEA. This CDR3 is built from 11 residues. Supplemented by reference TRBV29-1 and TRBJ2-5, the full variable domain reads SAVISQKPSRDICQRGTSLTIQCQVDSQVTMMFWYRQQPGQSLTLIATANQGSEATYESGFVIDKFPISRPNLTFSTLTVSNMSPEDSSIYLCSASGQETQYFGPGTRLLVL.

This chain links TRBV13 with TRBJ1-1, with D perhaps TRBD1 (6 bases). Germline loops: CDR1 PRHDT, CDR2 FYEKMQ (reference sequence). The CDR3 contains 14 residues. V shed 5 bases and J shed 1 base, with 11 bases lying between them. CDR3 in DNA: TGTGCCAGCAGCCCATTAGGGGGGAACACTGAAGCTTTCTTT. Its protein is CASSPLGGNTEAFF.

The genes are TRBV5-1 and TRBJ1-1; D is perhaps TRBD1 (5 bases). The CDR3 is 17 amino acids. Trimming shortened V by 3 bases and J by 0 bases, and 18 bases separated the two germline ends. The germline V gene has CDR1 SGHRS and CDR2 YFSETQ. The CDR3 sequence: CASSSRAGRAMNTEAFF. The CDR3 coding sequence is TGCGCCAGCAGCTCCAGGGCGGGGAGGGCTATGAACACTGAAGCTTTCTTT.

For the CDR3, the DNA is TGTGCCAGCAGTGGACAGGGGCGCTCCTACAATGAGCAGTTCTTC. Translation gives CASSGQGRSYNEQFF. The V gene is TRBV2, the J gene TRBJ2-1, with TRBD1 matching over 8 bases. Unmatched junction bases numbered 2, after V lost 4 bases and J lost 0 bases. CDR3 length: 15 residues. Germline lookup yields CDR1 SNHLY and CDR2 FYNNEI.

For the CDR3, the DNA is TGTGCCAGCAGCTTACGAGCCACCGGGGAGCTGTTTTTT. Amino acid sequence: CASSLRATGELFF. The V gene is TRBV7-3, the J gene TRBJ2-2; D not resolved. The germline V gene has CDR1 SGHTA and CDR2 FQGTGA. CDR3 length: 13 amino acids. Trimming removed 2 bases at V and 4 bases at J, with 5 bases between.

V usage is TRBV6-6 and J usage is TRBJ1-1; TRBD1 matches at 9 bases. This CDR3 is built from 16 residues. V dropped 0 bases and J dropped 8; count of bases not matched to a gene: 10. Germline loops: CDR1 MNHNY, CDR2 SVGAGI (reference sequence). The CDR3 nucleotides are TGTGCCAGCAGTTACTCGAACAGGGGGCGAGGGGCCGAAGCTTTCTTT. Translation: CASSYSNRGRGAEAFF.

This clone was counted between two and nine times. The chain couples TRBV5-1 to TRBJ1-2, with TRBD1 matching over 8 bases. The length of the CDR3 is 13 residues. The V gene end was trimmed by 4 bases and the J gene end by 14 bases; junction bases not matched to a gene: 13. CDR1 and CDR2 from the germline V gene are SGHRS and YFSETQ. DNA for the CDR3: TGCGCCAGCAGCCCGGAAATTGGACAGGGTAGGACCTTC. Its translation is CASSPEIGQGRTF. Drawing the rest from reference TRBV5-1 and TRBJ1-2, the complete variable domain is KAGVTQTPRYLIKTRGQQVTLSCSPISGHRSVSWYQQTPGQGLQFLFEYFSETQRNKGNFPGRFSGRQFSNSRSEMNVSTLELGDSALYLCASSPEIGQGRTFGSGTRLTVV.

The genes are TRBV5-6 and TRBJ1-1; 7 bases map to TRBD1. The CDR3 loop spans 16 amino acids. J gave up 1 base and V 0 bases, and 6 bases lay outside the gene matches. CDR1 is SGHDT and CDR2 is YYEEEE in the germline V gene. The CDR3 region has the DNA TGTGCCAGCAGCTTGGGCAAGGGGGCCTCGAACACTGAAGCTTTCTTT. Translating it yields CASSLGKGASNTEAFF.

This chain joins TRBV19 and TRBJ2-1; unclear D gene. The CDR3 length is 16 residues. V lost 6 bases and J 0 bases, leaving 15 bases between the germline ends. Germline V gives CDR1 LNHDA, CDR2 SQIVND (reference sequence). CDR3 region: CASSNLGVRSYNEQFF. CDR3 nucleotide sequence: TGTGCCAGTAGCAATCTCGGAGTACGCTCCTACAATGAGCAGTTCTTC.

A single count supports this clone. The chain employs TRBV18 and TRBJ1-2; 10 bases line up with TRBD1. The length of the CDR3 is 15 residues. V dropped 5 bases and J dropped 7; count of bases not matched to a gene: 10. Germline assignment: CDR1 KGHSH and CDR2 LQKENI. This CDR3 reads CASSGGTGDIVGYTF. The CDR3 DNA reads TGTGCCAGCTCAGGAGGGACAGGGGATATTGTTGGCTACACCTTC.